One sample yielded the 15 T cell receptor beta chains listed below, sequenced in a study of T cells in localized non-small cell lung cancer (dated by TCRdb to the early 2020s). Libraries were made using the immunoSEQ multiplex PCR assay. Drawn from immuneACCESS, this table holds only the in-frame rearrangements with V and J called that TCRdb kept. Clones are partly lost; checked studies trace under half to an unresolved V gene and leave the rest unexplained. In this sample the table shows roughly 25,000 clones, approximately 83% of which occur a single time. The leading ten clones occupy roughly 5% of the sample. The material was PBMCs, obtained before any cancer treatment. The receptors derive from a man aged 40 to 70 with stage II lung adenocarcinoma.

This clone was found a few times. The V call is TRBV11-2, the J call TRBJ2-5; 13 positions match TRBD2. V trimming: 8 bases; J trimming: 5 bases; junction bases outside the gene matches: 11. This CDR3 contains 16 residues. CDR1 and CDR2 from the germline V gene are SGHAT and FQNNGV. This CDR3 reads CASSRTSGGRGETQYF. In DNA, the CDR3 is TGTGCCAGCTCCAGGACTAGCGGGGGACGAGGGGAGACCCAGTACTTC.

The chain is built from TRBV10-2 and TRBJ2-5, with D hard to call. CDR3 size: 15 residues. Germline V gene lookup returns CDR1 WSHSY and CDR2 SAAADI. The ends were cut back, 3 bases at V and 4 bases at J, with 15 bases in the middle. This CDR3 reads CASSEGIWLGETQYF. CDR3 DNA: TGCGCCAGCAGTGAAGGTATTTGGCTAGGAGAGACCCAGTACTTC.

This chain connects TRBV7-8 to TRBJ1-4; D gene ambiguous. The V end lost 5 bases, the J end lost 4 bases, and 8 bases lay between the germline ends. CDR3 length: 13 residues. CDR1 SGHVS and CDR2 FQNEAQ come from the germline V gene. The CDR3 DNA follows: TGTGCCAGCAGCCCCTTGAATAATGAAAAACTGTTTTTT. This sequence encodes CASSPLNNEKLFF.

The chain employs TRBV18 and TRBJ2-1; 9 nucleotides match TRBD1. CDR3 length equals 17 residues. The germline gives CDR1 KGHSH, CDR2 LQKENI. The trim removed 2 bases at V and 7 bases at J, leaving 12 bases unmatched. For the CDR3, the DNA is TGTGCCAGCTCACCATCTCCCCGGACAGGGGTAGGTAATGAGCAGTTCTTC. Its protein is CASSPSPRTGVGNEQFF.

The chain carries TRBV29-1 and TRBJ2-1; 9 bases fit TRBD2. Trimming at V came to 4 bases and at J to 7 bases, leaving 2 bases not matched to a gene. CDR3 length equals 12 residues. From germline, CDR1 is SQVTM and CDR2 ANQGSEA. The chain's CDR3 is CSVGGRGNEQFF. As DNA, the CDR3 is TGCAGCGTTGGCGGGAGGGGGAATGAGCAGTTCTTC.

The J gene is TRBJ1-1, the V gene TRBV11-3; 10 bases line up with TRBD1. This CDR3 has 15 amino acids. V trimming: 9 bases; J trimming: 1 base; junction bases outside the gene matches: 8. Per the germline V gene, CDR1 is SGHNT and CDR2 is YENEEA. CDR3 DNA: TGTGCCAGGCCCCCGGGACAGGGGAGGAACACTGAAGCTTTCTTT. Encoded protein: CARPPGQGRNTEAFF.

Here the CDR3 DNA reads TGTGCCACCAAGACATCACAGGTTAATCAGCCCCAGCATTTT. It is translated as CATKTSQVNQPQHF. The chain recombines TRBV15 with TRBJ1-5; TRBD1 might be the D (5 bases). The CDR3 covers 14 residues. From germline, CDR1 is LNHNV and CDR2 YYDKDF (reference sequence). The V end was cut by 7 bases, the J end by 4 bases, with 14 bases between.

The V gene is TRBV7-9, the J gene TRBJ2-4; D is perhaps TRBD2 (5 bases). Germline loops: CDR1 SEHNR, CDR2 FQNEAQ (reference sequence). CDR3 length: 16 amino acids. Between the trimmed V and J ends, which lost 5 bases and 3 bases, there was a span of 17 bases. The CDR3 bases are TGTGCCAGCAGCCTGGACCTACCAGGAGGCAAAAACATTCAGTACTTC. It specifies CASSLDLPGGKNIQYF.

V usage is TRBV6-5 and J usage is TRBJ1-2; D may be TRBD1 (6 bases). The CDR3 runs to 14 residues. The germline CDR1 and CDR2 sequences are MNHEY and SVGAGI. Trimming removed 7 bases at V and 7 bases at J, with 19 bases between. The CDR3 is CASTPDYRDFGYTF. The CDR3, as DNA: TGTGCCAGCACCCCCGATTACAGGGATTTTGGCTACACCTTC.

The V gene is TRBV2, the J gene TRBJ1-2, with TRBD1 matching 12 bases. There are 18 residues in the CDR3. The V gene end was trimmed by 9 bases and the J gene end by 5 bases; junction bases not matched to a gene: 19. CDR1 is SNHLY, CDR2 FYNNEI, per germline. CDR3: CASPKRGTGGDGRYGYTF. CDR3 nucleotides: TGTGCCAGTCCTAAAAGGGGGACAGGGGGCGACGGTCGGTATGGCTACACCTTC.

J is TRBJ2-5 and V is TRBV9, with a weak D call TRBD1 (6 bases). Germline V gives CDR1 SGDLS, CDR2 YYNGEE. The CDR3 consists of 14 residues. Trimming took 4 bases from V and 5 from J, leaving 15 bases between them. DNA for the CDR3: TGTGCCAGCAGCCCTGCAGGGGCGTCGGAGACCCAGTACTTC. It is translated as CASSPAGASETQYF.

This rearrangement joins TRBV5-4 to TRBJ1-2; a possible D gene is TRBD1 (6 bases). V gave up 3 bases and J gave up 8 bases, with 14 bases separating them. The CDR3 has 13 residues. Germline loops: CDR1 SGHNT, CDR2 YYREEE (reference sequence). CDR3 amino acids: CASSSTGWGGYTF. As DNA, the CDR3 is TGTGCCAGCAGCTCGACAGGTTGGGGCGGCTACACCTTC.

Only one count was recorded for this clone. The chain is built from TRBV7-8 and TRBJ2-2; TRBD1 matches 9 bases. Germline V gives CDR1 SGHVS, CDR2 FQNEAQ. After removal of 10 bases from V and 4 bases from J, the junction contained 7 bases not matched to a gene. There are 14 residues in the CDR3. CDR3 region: CATSGTGSTGELFF. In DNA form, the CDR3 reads TGTGCCACCTCCGGGACAGGGAGCACCGGGGAGCTGTTTTTT.

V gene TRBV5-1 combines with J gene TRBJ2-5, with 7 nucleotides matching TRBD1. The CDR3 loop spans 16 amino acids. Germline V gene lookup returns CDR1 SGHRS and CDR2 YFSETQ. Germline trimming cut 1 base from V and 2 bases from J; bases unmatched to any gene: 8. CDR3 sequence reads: CASSLTGVAGQETQYF. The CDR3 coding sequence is TGCGCCAGCAGCTTGACAGGGGTGGCTGGGCAAGAGACCCAGTACTTC.

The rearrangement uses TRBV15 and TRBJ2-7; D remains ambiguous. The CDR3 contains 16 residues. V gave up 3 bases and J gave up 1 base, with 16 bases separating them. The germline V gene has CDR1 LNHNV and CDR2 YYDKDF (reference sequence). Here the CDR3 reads CATSRDPGERSYEQYF. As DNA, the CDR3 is TGTGCCACCAGCAGGGACCCCGGAGAGAGATCCTACGAGCAGTACTTC.